What follows are 7 T cell receptor beta chains derived from one specimen sequenced in a study of blood T cell repertoires in COVID-19. Only in-frame clones appear in the TCRdb table, and some are missing; sequencing was by immunoSEQ multiplex PCR. The sample holds approximately 280,000 clones; 85% are singletons and the top ten take roughly 2.7%. Sequenced input: PBMCs or T cells enriched from blood (not recorded which). The receptors shown here come from a woman between 45 and 60 years old who had recovered from COVID-19.

The chain is built from TRBV6-6 and TRBJ2-6, with D possibly TRBD1 on 6 matching bases. CDR1 and CDR2 (germline): MNHNY, SVGAGI (reference sequence). The ends were cut back, 5 bases at V and 0 bases at J, with 17 bases in the middle. The CDR3 sequence is 18 residues long. In nucleotides, the CDR3 is TGTGCCAGCAGTCCCACCTCGACAGGAAGCTCTGGGGCCAACGTCCTGACTTTC. Translating gives CASSPTSTGSSGANVLTF.

This clone was seen more than once but under ten times. The chain has TRBV28 and TRBJ1-5, with D unclear. The CDR3 is 19 amino acids. Per the germline V gene, CDR1 is MDHEN and CDR2 is SYDVKM. V was trimmed by 3 bases and J by 0 bases, leaving 21 bases between them. The CDR3 here is CASSFSTTTAVYSNQPQHF. The CDR3 DNA reads TGTGCCAGCAGTTTTTCGACTACTACAGCAGTATATAGCAATCAGCCCCAGCATTTT.

This chain uses TRBV30 with TRBJ1-6; D not resolved. With 3 bases removed from V and 5 bases from J, the gap between germline ends came to 8 bases. The CDR3 consists of 13 residues. CDR1 is GTSNPN and CDR2 is SVGIG in the germline V gene (reference sequence). The CDR3 DNA is TGTGCCTGGAGCTACGGAGATAATTCACCCCTCCACTTT. This codes for CAWSYGDNSPLHF.

This chain uses TRBV5-6 with TRBJ2-5; no clear D. This CDR3 has 11 amino acids. Deletions cut 3 bases from V and 5 bases from J, with 5 bases between. Germline assignment: CDR1 SGHDT and CDR2 YYEEEE. The CDR3: CASSSVETQYF. CDR3 nucleotides: TGTGCCAGCAGCTCCGTCGAGACCCAGTACTTC.

The J gene is TRBJ1-1, the V gene TRBV2, with 8 bases that match TRBD1. The CDR3 sequence is 13 residues long. Germline lookup yields CDR1 SNHLY and CDR2 FYNNEI. Germline trimming cut 7 bases from V and 2 bases from J; bases unmatched to any gene: 3. The CDR3 DNA reads as TGTGCCAGCAAGGGGACAGGCAACACTGAAGCTTTCTTT. This sequence encodes CASKGTGNTEAFF.

This rearrangement joins TRBV7-2 to TRBJ1-1; D is uncertain. The CDR3 covers 13 residues. Germline-derived CDR1 and CDR2 are SGHTA and FQGNSA. Trimming removed 1 base at V and 7 bases at J, with 10 bases between. CDR3 residues: CASSLVEASEAFF. CDR3 nucleotide sequence: TGTGCCAGCAGCTTAGTGGAGGCTAGTGAAGCTTTCTTT.

The chain carries TRBV5-1 and TRBJ2-1, with 9 bases lining up with TRBD2. J was trimmed by 8 bases and V by 4 bases; bases with no gene match: 13. Germline V CDR1 and CDR2: SGHRS, YFSETQ. The CDR3 consists of 16 residues. CDR3 residues: CASSARGLAGGDEQFF. The CDR3 DNA reads TGCGCCAGCAGCGCCCGGGGACTCGCGGGGGGGGATGAGCAGTTCTTC. The full variable domain, completed using reference TRBV5-1 and TRBJ2-1, is KAGVTQTPRYLIKTRGQQVTLSCSPISGHRSVSWYQQTPGQGLQFLFEYFSETQRNKGNFPGRFSGRQFSNSRSEMNVSTLELGDSALYLCASSARGLAGGDEQFFGPGTRLTVL.